This passage covers 22 T cell receptor beta chains from one sample sequenced in a study of shared clonotypes between healthy human individuals. The naive CD8 fraction comprised CD45RO-negative cells positively selected for CCR7 and excluded terminally differentiated effector memory CD45RA+ cells. TCRdb's copy holds only in-frame clones and misses some; the assay was immunoSEQ multiplex PCR. The data contain about 580,000 clones, 95% to 98% of them singletons. Sequencing was performed on naive CD8+ T cells sorted from blood. These receptors were taken from a man under 40 in good health.

The chain joins TRBV28 to TRBJ2-3; 8 nucleotides match TRBD2. Unmatched junction bases numbered 10, after V lost 7 bases and J lost 1 base. Germline CDR1 reads MDHEN; CDR2 reads SYDVKM. The CDR3 loop spans 16 amino acids. CDR3 protein: CASNSGRRLGTDTQYF. For the CDR3, the DNA is TGTGCCAGCAACAGCGGGAGACGCCTGGGCACAGATACGCAGTATTTT.

V usage is TRBV9 and J usage is TRBJ2-5; D is possibly TRBD1 (5 bases). The CDR3 has 15 amino acids. V was shortened by 0 bases and J by 4 bases, with 13 bases between the two germline ends. From germline, CDR1 is SGDLS and CDR2 YYNGEE. CDR3 sequence (DNA): TGTGCCAGCAGCGTAGAGTTGGGAAGGGGAGAGACCCAGTACTTC. Protein product: CASSVELGRGETQYF.

This chain's CDR3 is CASSVVTTGELFF. CDR3 bases: TGTGCCAGCAGCGTAGTGACCACCGGGGAGCTGTTTTTT. The chain links TRBV9 to TRBJ2-2; D remains unclear. V gave up 0 bases and J gave up 4 bases, with 4 bases separating them. In germline, CDR1 is SGDLS, CDR2 YYNGEE. The CDR3 extends over 13 amino acids.

The genes are TRBV11-2 and TRBJ2-5; perhaps TRBD2 as D (5 bases). Germline V lookup: CDR1 SGHAT, CDR2 FQNNGV. This CDR3 is 14 amino acids long. Trimming took off 1 base at V and 4 bases at J, with 10 bases between the two ends. CDR3 in DNA: TGTGCCAGCAGCTTAGTAGTGGGAGCAGAGACCCAGTACTTC. Its protein product is CASSLVVGAETQYF.

The rearrangement joins TRBV10-2 to TRBJ1-1, with D uncertain. The length of the CDR3 is 13 residues. V was pared by 10 bases and J by 5 bases, with 17 bases between. CDR1 WSHSY and CDR2 SAAADI come from the germline V gene. CDR3 in DNA: TGCGCCATTGGGGAGGAGATGATAACTGAAGCTTTCTTT. The encoded protein is CAIGEEMITEAFF.

This clone has only one observation. The CDR3 spells CASSQEGQTYEQYF. The CDR3, as DNA: TGTGCCAGCAGCCAAGAGGGACAGACCTACGAGCAGTACTTC. The chain recombines TRBV4-2 with TRBJ2-7, with 7 bases matching TRBD1. J gave up 2 bases and V 0 bases, and 1 base lay outside the gene matches. Looked up from germline, CDR1 is LGHNA and CDR2 is YNFKEQ. The length of the CDR3 is 14 residues.

V usage is TRBV29-1 and J usage is TRBJ2-5; maybe TRBD2 (6 bases). V lost 3 bases to trimming and J lost 2 bases, with 37 bases between them. CDR1 is SQVTM, CDR2 ANQGSEA, per germline. CDR3 length equals 22 residues. For the CDR3, the DNA is TGCAGCGTTGAGGATCCCGGGGGTGACTCAGGATATTCCCCTCGGCATCAAGAGACCCAGTACTTC. It is translated as CSVEDPGGDSGYSPRHQETQYF.

The chain links TRBV5-6 to TRBJ2-5; the match to TRBD2 covers 9 bases. Germline assignment: CDR1 SGHDT and CDR2 YYEEEE. Germline trimming cut 1 base from V and 5 bases from J; bases unmatched to any gene: 9. The CDR3 spans 16 residues. CDR3 protein: CASSLWLAGSDETQYF. DNA of the CDR3: TGTGCCAGCAGCTTGTGGCTAGCGGGATCGGATGAGACCCAGTACTTC.

The genes are TRBV10-1 and TRBJ2-2; 12 nucleotides align to TRBD2. This CDR3 is 16 amino acids long. Germline V gene sequence: CDR1 WNHNN, CDR2 SYGVQD (reference sequence). J lost 8 bases, V lost 2 bases, and 6 bases had no gene match. CDR3 DNA: TGCGCCAGCAGTGAGGGACTAGCGGGATCTTTAGGGGAGCTGTTTTTT. It is translated as CASSEGLAGSLGELFF.

This clone showed up just once. The CDR3 is CASSLPSGRGFETQYF. CDR3 in DNA: TGTGCCAGCAGCTTGCCGAGCGGGAGGGGGTTCGAGACCCAGTACTTC. This chain joins TRBV7-9 and TRBJ2-5; 10 bases map to TRBD2. Germline V gene sequence: CDR1 SEHNR, CDR2 FQNEAQ (reference sequence). This CDR3 region has 16 residues. Trimming removed 3 bases from V and 5 bases from J; junction bases left unmatched: 9.

This sequence joins TRBV28 and TRBJ1-5; D unclear. Germline assignment: CDR1 MDHEN and CDR2 SYDVKM. The V end lost 3 bases, the J end lost 0 bases, and 9 bases lay between the germline ends. This CDR3 is built from 15 residues. The CDR3 sequence is CASSFVGASNQPQHF. The CDR3 coding sequence is TGTGCCAGCAGTTTCGTGGGTGCTAGCAATCAGCCCCAGCATTTT.

The chain recombines TRBV7-9 with TRBJ2-5, with 9 bases aligning to TRBD1. The germline CDR1 and CDR2 sequences are SEHNR and FQNEAQ (reference sequence). With 1 base clipped from V and 5 bases from J, the junction kept 5 bases outside the gene matches. The CDR3 extends over 15 amino acids. CDR3: CASSLVTGGGETQYF. CDR3 DNA sequence: TGTGCCAGCAGCTTAGTCACAGGGGGCGGGGAGACCCAGTACTTC.

The table lists this clone with a count of one. The rearrangement links TRBV5-1 to TRBJ2-7; D not resolved. The ends were cut back, 6 bases at V and 2 bases at J, with 6 bases in the middle. CDR1 is SGHRS and CDR2 is YFSETQ in the germline V gene. This CDR3 has 11 amino acids. The CDR3 nucleotides are TGCGCCAGCACTGATACCTACGAGCAGTACTTC. Protein product: CASTDTYEQYF.

The chain recombines TRBV6-1 with TRBJ2-1, with 11 bases that match TRBD2. The CDR3 length is 18 residues. Unmatched junction bases numbered 6, after V lost 1 base and J lost 1 base. Germline V gene data show CDR1 as MNHNS and CDR2 as SASEGT. In DNA form, the CDR3 reads TGTGCCAGCAGTGAAGTGTTCACTAGCGGGAGTTCCTACAATGAGCAGTTCTTC. Its translation is CASSEVFTSGSSYNEQFF.

This clone was detected only once. The chain links TRBV6-5 to TRBJ1-2; tentatively, D is TRBD1 (5 bases). The germline V gene encodes CDR1 MNHEY and CDR2 SVGAGI. This CDR3 is built from 13 residues. Trimming removed 6 bases from V and 4 bases from J, with 12 bases in between. DNA of the CDR3: TGTGCCAGCAGCCTGAGGGACGGCTATGGCTACACCTTC. This encodes CASSLRDGYGYTF.

V gene TRBV6-5 combines with J gene TRBJ2-7; 10 positions match TRBD2. Germline assignment: CDR1 MNHEY and CDR2 SVGAGI. This CDR3 has 16 residues. V was pared by 2 bases and J by 5 bases, with 9 bases of the junction left unmatched. The CDR3 protein is CASSYRLAGEPDEQYF. CDR3 DNA sequence: TGTGCCAGCAGTTACCGTCTAGCGGGAGAACCAGACGAGCAGTACTTC.

The chain has TRBV11-3 and TRBJ2-1; 11 bases match TRBD1. Losses at the gene ends were 5 bases for V and 5 bases for J; bases not matched to a gene: 5. The CDR3 loop spans 15 amino acids. CDR1 and CDR2 (germline): SGHNT, YENEEA. The chain's CDR3 is CASSKPGQGDNEQFF. CDR3 coding DNA: TGTGCCAGCAGCAAACCGGGACAGGGGGACAATGAGCAGTTCTTC. The full variable domain, rest sourced from reference TRBV11-3 and TRBJ2-1, is EAGVVQSPRYKIIEKKQPVAFWCNPISGHNTLYWYLQNLGQGPELLIRYENEEAVDDSQLPKDRFSAERLKGVDSTLKIQPAELGDSAVYLCASSKPGQGDNEQFFGPGTRLTVL.

The V and J genes are TRBV5-6 and TRBJ2-5; D remains ambiguous. CDR3 length: 14 residues. The V end was cut by 0 bases, the J end by 5 bases, with 11 bases between. The germline gives CDR1 SGHDT, CDR2 YYEEEE. CDR3 DNA sequence: TGTGCCAGCAGCTTGGGTGAGGAGTGGGAGACCCAGTACTTC. Translating it yields CASSLGEEWETQYF.

This clone came up once. The chain is built from TRBV2 and TRBJ1-2, with 7 bases that match TRBD1. The trim removed 8 bases at V and 0 bases at J, leaving 15 bases unmatched. CDR1 SNHLY and CDR2 FYNNEI come from the germline V gene. The length of the CDR3 is 17 residues. CDR3 nucleotides: TGTGCCAGCCCGATGTATTCACAGGGGATAGCTAACTATGGCTACACCTTC. It specifies CASPMYSQGIANYGYTF.

The gene calls are TRBV4-3 and TRBJ2-1, with a tentative D call TRBD1 (5 bases). This CDR3 spans 16 amino acids. Germline-derived CDR1 and CDR2 are LGHNA and YSLEER. V shed 3 bases and J shed 3 bases, with 15 bases lying between them. CDR3 in amino acids: CASSQGLYDSYNEQFF. For the CDR3, the DNA is TGCGCCAGCAGCCAGGGTCTTTACGACAGCTACAATGAGCAGTTCTTC.

The chain joins TRBV6-5 to TRBJ1-2, with D maybe TRBD1 (6 bases). Germline lookup yields CDR1 MNHEY and CDR2 SVGAGI. The CDR3 spans 14 residues. With 6 bases removed from V and 6 bases from J, the gap between germline ends came to 17 bases. CDR3 residues: CASRVQTGNNGYTF. The DNA of the CDR3 is TGTGCCAGCAGAGTACAAACAGGGAACAATGGCTACACCTTC.

The CDR3 protein is CASSLRGLADSSYNEQFF. Written as DNA, the CDR3 is TGTGCCAGCAGCCTCCGGGGACTAGCGGATAGCTCCTACAATGAGCAGTTCTTC. The V gene is TRBV7-6, the J gene TRBJ2-1, with TRBD2 matching 11 bases. Germline V CDR1 and CDR2: SGHVS, FNYEAQ. V trimming: 5 bases; J trimming: 0 bases; junction bases outside the gene matches: 9. The CDR3 is 18 residues long.